This is a list of T cell receptor beta chains from one sample in a study of blood T cell repertoires in COVID-19. Only in-frame clones appear in the TCRdb table, and some are missing; sequencing was by immunoSEQ multiplex PCR. The sample shows over 250,000 clones, about nine tenths of them seen only once. Input material: PBMCs or T cells enriched from blood (not recorded which). The receptors were gathered from a woman aged 18-35 years who had recovered from COVID-19. The CDR3 runs from the conserved cysteine through the conserved F or W. The D gene is left open where the match is weak. Expanded clones are given a class, and other clones once, few, many or no size at all.

j_gene: TRBJ1-2
v_gene: TRBV4-1
abundance: .
d_gene: TRBD1
CDR3nt: TGCGCCAGCAGCCAAGTGGGACAGAGAAAAGCTAGCTATGGCTACACCTTC
CDR3aa: CASSQVGQRKASYGYTF

j_gene: TRBJ2-2
v_gene: TRBV7-9
abundance: .
d_gene: .
CDR3nt: TGTGCCAGCAGCTTGGGGGCCGGCCGCGCGAACACCGGGGAGCTGTTTTTT
CDR3aa: CASSLGAGRANTGELFF

j_gene: TRBJ1-1
v_gene: TRBV27
abundance: few
d_gene: .
CDR3nt: TGTGCCAGCAGTTTATCGGGGGGGGCGAACACTGAAGCTTTCTTT
CDR3aa: CASSLSGGANTEAFF

j_gene: TRBJ1-2
v_gene: TRBV5-1
abundance: .
d_gene: .
CDR3nt: TGCGCCAGCAGCTTGTCAGAAAACTATGGCTACACCTTC
CDR3aa: CASSLSENYGYTF

j_gene: TRBJ1-1
v_gene: TRBV11-2
abundance: .
d_gene: .
CDR3nt: TGTGCCAGCAGCTTAGAACAGGTGACTGCAGCTTTCTTT
CDR3aa: CASSLEQVTAAFF

j_gene: TRBJ1-1
v_gene: TRBV11-2
abundance: .
d_gene: TRBD1
CDR3nt: TGTGCCAGCAGCTCAAGACAGGGGTCGAACACTGAAGCTTTCTTT
CDR3aa: CASSSRQGSNTEAFF

j_gene: TRBJ2-5
v_gene: TRBV9
abundance: once
d_gene: .
CDR3nt: TGTGCCAGCAGCCCCAGGCTTCCCCGGGAGACCCAGTACTTC
CDR3aa: CASSPRLPRETQYF

j_gene: TRBJ2-7
v_gene: TRBV5-1
abundance: .
d_gene: TRBD1
CDR3nt: TGCGCCAGCAGCTCGTCCGGGACAGGGGACAACGAGCAGTACTTC
CDR3aa: CASSSSGTGDNEQYF

j_gene: TRBJ1-6
v_gene: TRBV5-4
abundance: few
d_gene: TRBD1
CDR3nt: TGTGCCAGCAGCTCTTACCGGGACAGAGGGTCACCCCTCCACTTT
CDR3aa: CASSSYRDRGSPLHF

j_gene: TRBJ2-5
v_gene: TRBV7-6
abundance: .
d_gene: .
CDR3nt: TGTGCCAGCAGCTTAGTGACGGGGAGTTGGGAGACCCAGTACTTC
CDR3aa: CASSLVTGSWETQYF

j_gene: TRBJ1-5
v_gene: TRBV5-8
abundance: .
d_gene: .
CDR3nt: TGTGCCAGCAGCTTAGGAGTGTATAGCAATCAGCCCCAGCATTTT
CDR3aa: CASSLGVYSNQPQHF

j_gene: TRBJ2-3
v_gene: TRBV9
abundance: .
d_gene: .
CDR3nt: TGTGCCAGCAGCGTAGTTGACCGCGCGGCGGGCCTCACAGATACGCAGTATTTT
CDR3aa: CASSVVDRAAGLTDTQYF

j_gene: TRBJ2-5
v_gene: TRBV5-1
abundance: .
d_gene: TRBD2
CDR3nt: TGCGCCAGCAGCCTCCGACTAGCGGAGTTACAAGAGACCCAGTACTTC
CDR3aa: CASSLRLAELQETQYF

j_gene: TRBJ2-5
v_gene: TRBV25-1
abundance: .
d_gene: TRBD2
CDR3nt: TGTGCCAGCAGTGCTGCGGGGGAGGACGAGACCCAGTACTTC
CDR3aa: CASSAAGEDETQYF

j_gene: TRBJ2-6
v_gene: TRBV19
abundance: few
d_gene: .
CDR3nt: TGTGCCAGTAGTTTCGGACAGGGGGCCAACGTCCTGACTTTC
CDR3aa: CASSFGQGANVLTF

j_gene: TRBJ2-5
v_gene: TRBV9
abundance: .
d_gene: TRBD1
CDR3nt: TGTGCCAGCAGCCCAGACAGGGTCTGGGAGACCCAGTACTTC
CDR3aa: CASSPDRVWETQYF

j_gene: TRBJ2-3
v_gene: TRBV3-1/TRBV3-2
abundance: .
d_gene: TRBD2
CDR3nt: TGTGCCAGCAGCCCGGGACTAGCGGGGGCCACAGATACGCAGTATTTT
CDR3aa: CASSPGLAGATDTQYF

j_gene: TRBJ2-3
v_gene: TRBV4-1
abundance: .
d_gene: .
CDR3nt: TGCGCCAGCAGCCCCCATGGTGTGGGAGTGGATACGCAGTATTTT
CDR3aa: CASSPHGVGVDTQYF

j_gene: TRBJ2-5
v_gene: TRBV1
abundance: .
d_gene: .
CDR3nt: TGCACCAGCAGCCAAGATGGGACTAGCGGGCTACAAGAGACCCAGTACTTC
CDR3aa: CTSSQDGTSGLQETQYF

j_gene: TRBJ2-5
v_gene: TRBV19
abundance: .
d_gene: TRBD1
CDR3nt: TGTGCCAGTAGTATAGGAGCAGGGGGACAAGAGACCCAGTACTTC
CDR3aa: CASSIGAGGQETQYF

j_gene: TRBJ1-1
v_gene: TRBV7-8
abundance: .
d_gene: .
CDR3nt: TGTGCCAGCAGCCCGTCGAACACTGAAGCTTTCTTT
CDR3aa: CASSPSNTEAFF

j_gene: TRBJ2-7
v_gene: TRBV12-5
abundance: .
d_gene: TRBD1
CDR3nt: TGTGCTAGTGGTTTGGTCCCTACAGGGGTCTACGAGCAGTACTTC
CDR3aa: CASGLVPTGVYEQYF

j_gene: TRBJ1-2
v_gene: TRBV5-1
abundance: once
d_gene: TRBD1
CDR3nt: TGCGCCAGCAGCTTAGGACAGGGGCTGGGCAATGGCTACACCTTC
CDR3aa: CASSLGQGLGNGYTF

j_gene: TRBJ2-7
v_gene: TRBV27
abundance: once
d_gene: TRBD1
CDR3nt: TGTGCCAGCAGTTTAACAGGGGCCAACGAGCAGTACTTC
CDR3aa: CASSLTGANEQYF

j_gene: TRBJ2-7
v_gene: TRBV14
abundance: .
d_gene: .
CDR3nt: TGTGCCAGCAGCGGGAACCCGAGGGGGTACGAGCAGTACTTC
CDR3aa: CASSGNPRGYEQYF

j_gene: TRBJ1-4
v_gene: TRBV4-1
abundance: .
d_gene: TRBD1
CDR3nt: TGCGCCAGCAGCCAGCCAGGGGGTGAAAAACTGTTTTTT
CDR3aa: CASSQPGGEKLFF

j_gene: TRBJ2-5
v_gene: TRBV30
abundance: .
d_gene: TRBD2
CDR3nt: TGTGCCTGGAGCCCCGGCGGGAGAGAGACCCAGTACTTC
CDR3aa: CAWSPGGRETQYF

j_gene: TRBJ2-2
v_gene: TRBV29-1
abundance: .
d_gene: TRBD2
CDR3nt: TGCAGCGTTTGGGGGATAGGACTAGCGGGGACCGGGGAGCTGTTTTTT
CDR3aa: CSVWGIGLAGTGELFF

j_gene: TRBJ2-2
v_gene: TRBV15
abundance: .
d_gene: TRBD2
CDR3nt: TGTGCCACCAGGAAGAGCGGGAGAAACACCGGGGAGCTGTTTTTT
CDR3aa: CATRKSGRNTGELFF

j_gene: TRBJ2-2
v_gene: TRBV6-1
abundance: .
d_gene: TRBD2
CDR3nt: TGTGCCAGCAGTGAAGCCGCGCGGGAGCCCACCGGGGAGCTGTTTTTT
CDR3aa: CASSEAAREPTGELFF

j_gene: TRBJ1-6
v_gene: TRBV3-1/TRBV3-2
abundance: .
d_gene: TRBD1
CDR3nt: TGTGCCACCGGACAGGGGGCCGAGCGATATAATTCACCCCTCCACTTT
CDR3aa: CATGQGAERYNSPLHF

j_gene: TRBJ1-6
v_gene: TRBV19
abundance: .
d_gene: .
CDR3nt: TGTGCCAGTAACCCAGGGGACAATTCACCCCTCCACTTT
CDR3aa: CASNPGDNSPLHF

j_gene: TRBJ1-1
v_gene: TRBV11-3
abundance: few
d_gene: TRBD1
CDR3nt: TGTGCCAGCAGCTCATCAGGGGGCACTGAAGCTTTCTTT
CDR3aa: CASSSSGGTEAFF

j_gene: TRBJ2-7
v_gene: TRBV19
abundance: .
d_gene: .
CDR3nt: TGTGCCAGTAGTTCCCGTCCGGGGGTCTACGAGCAGTACTTC
CDR3aa: CASSSRPGVYEQYF

j_gene: TRBJ2-4
v_gene: TRBV7-2
abundance: .
d_gene: TRBD1
CDR3nt: TGTGCCAGCAGCTCCCGACAGGGCAAAAACATTCAGTACTTC
CDR3aa: CASSSRQGKNIQYF

j_gene: TRBJ2-1
v_gene: TRBV6-5
abundance: few
d_gene: TRBD2
CDR3nt: TGTGCCAGCAGTTACTCCCTAGCGGGCTCCTACAATGAGCAGTTCTTC
CDR3aa: CASSYSLAGSYNEQFF

j_gene: TRBJ1-1
v_gene: TRBV11-2
abundance: .
d_gene: TRBD1
CDR3nt: TGTGCCAGCAGCCCAGGGGACAGGGGTATAGGCACTGAAGCTTTCTTT
CDR3aa: CASSPGDRGIGTEAFF

j_gene: TRBJ2-3
v_gene: TRBV7-9
abundance: .
d_gene: .
CDR3nt: TGTGCCAGCAGCTTAGTAAGGGGGTTCACAGATACGCAGTATTTT
CDR3aa: CASSLVRGFTDTQYF

j_gene: TRBJ2-3
v_gene: TRBV29-1
abundance: .
d_gene: TRBD2
CDR3nt: TGCAGCGTAAGACTAGCGGGAGGGATAACAGATACGCAGTATTTT
CDR3aa: CSVRLAGGITDTQYF

j_gene: TRBJ2-1
v_gene: TRBV5-1
abundance: .
d_gene: TRBD2
CDR3nt: TGCGCCAGCGGGGGAACTAGCGGGTCATGGGATGAGCAGTTCTTC
CDR3aa: CASGGTSGSWDEQFF

j_gene: TRBJ1-3
v_gene: TRBV30
abundance: many
d_gene: TRBD1
CDR3nt: TGTGCCTGGAGGGCACAGGGGTTTGGAAACACCATATATTTT
CDR3aa: CAWRAQGFGNTIYF

j_gene: TRBJ1-3
v_gene: TRBV11-2
abundance: many
d_gene: .
CDR3nt: TGTGCCAGCAGCTCAACGTTGACATACCGCTCTGGAAACACCATATATTTT
CDR3aa: CASSSTLTYRSGNTIYF

j_gene: TRBJ1-1
v_gene: TRBV29-1
abundance: .
d_gene: .
CDR3nt: TGCAGCGTTGAAAATGCGGTCGGGGGGTCCACTGAAGCTTTCTTT
CDR3aa: CSVENAVGGSTEAFF

j_gene: TRBJ2-1
v_gene: TRBV23-1
abundance: .
d_gene: .
CDR3nt: TGCGCCAGCAGTCAGGCGGACAGCTCCTACAATGAGCAGTTCTTC
CDR3aa: CASSQADSSYNEQFF

j_gene: TRBJ2-3
v_gene: TRBV7-9
abundance: .
d_gene: TRBD1
CDR3nt: TGTGCCAGCAGCTTAACAGGGGCCCAAGATACGCAGTATTTT
CDR3aa: CASSLTGAQDTQYF

j_gene: TRBJ2-3
v_gene: TRBV5-4
abundance: .
d_gene: .
CDR3nt: TGTGCCAGCAGCTTTCGTCGACTGGCACTCACAGATACGCAGTATTTT
CDR3aa: CASSFRRLALTDTQYF

j_gene: TRBJ1-5
v_gene: TRBV6-5
abundance: .
d_gene: .
CDR3nt: TGTGCCAGCATGGAGCAGACAGAGCAGCCCCAGCATTTT
CDR3aa: CASMEQTEQPQHF

j_gene: TRBJ2-1
v_gene: TRBV19
abundance: .
d_gene: .
CDR3nt: TGTGCCAGTAGAAACTACGCCTACAATGAGCAGTTCTTC
CDR3aa: CASRNYAYNEQFF

j_gene: TRBJ2-7
v_gene: TRBV18
abundance: .
d_gene: TRBD2
CDR3nt: TGTGCCAGCTCACCGACTAGCGGGAGCTCCTACGAGCAGTACTTC
CDR3aa: CASSPTSGSSYEQYF

j_gene: TRBJ2-4
v_gene: TRBV2
abundance: .
d_gene: .
CDR3nt: TGTGCCAGCAGTACCCGGGACATTCAGTACTTC
CDR3aa: CASSTRDIQYF

j_gene: TRBJ2-5
v_gene: TRBV7-2
abundance: .
d_gene: TRBD2
CDR3nt: TGTGCCAGCAGCTTAGTGACGGGGGGAGGGGAGACCCAGTACTTC
CDR3aa: CASSLVTGGGETQYF